The next 11 T cell receptor beta chains were all read from a single sample in a study of cytomegalovirus exposure and HLA in healthy donors. 60 Vbeta and 13 Jbeta primers were used in PCR. Produced via immunoSEQ multiplex PCR; TCRdb's table is partial and in-frame only. This sample's table has tens of thousands of clones. What was sequenced was PBMCs. Receptors were obtained from a man aged 35 to 55 in good health and CMV-seronegative.

The chain joins TRBV11-3 to TRBJ1-1; 11 bases line up with TRBD1. Trimming removed 5 bases from V and 2 bases from J; junction bases left unmatched: 10. CDR3 length: 17 amino acids. Germline V lookup: CDR1 SGHNT, CDR2 YENEEA. In nucleotides, the CDR3 is TGTGCCAGCAGCCCCCGGGACAGGGGGATCAGAAACACTGAAGCTTTCTTT. This encodes CASSPRDRGIRNTEAFF.

Measured by frequency, this clone is medium-sized. The chain uses TRBV30 and TRBJ1-4, with a weak D call TRBD1 (6 bases). This CDR3 comprises 13 residues. Germline CDR1 is GTSNPN and CDR2 is SVGIG (reference sequence). Trimming shortened V by 0 bases and J by 8 bases, and 10 bases separated the two germline ends. The CDR3 protein is CAWSVKDREKLFF. The CDR3 coding sequence is TGTGCCTGGAGTGTAAAGGACAGAGAAAAACTGTTTTTT.

V and J are TRBV9 and TRBJ2-6; possible D gene TRBD1, 6 bases. Trimming pared 5 bases from V and 4 bases from J, leaving 13 bases between. The germline gives CDR1 SGDLS, CDR2 YYNGEE. The CDR3 runs to 15 residues. The CDR3 DNA is TGTGCCAGCAGGTTGGGGGCGGACGGGGCCAACGTCCTGACTTTC. This sequence encodes CASRLGADGANVLTF.

The gene calls are TRBV5-1 and TRBJ1-1, with 7 bases lining up with TRBD1. V shed 0 bases, J shed 3 bases, and the junction held 5 bases outside the gene matches. The CDR3 covers 15 residues. Germline CDR1 reads SGHRS; CDR2 reads YFSETQ. CDR3 coding DNA: TGCGCCAGCAGCTTGGCCGAACAGGGGCACACTGAAGCTTTCTTT. This encodes CASSLAEQGHTEAFF.

The V and J genes are TRBV28 and TRBJ2-5; 8 bases are a match to TRBD1. V lost 6 bases, J lost 5 bases, and 8 bases stayed unmatched. CDR1 and CDR2 from the germline V gene are MDHEN and SYDVKM. This CDR3 spans 14 amino acids. CDR3 sequence: CASRPQGAVETQYF. The CDR3 coding sequence is TGTGCCAGCAGGCCGCAGGGGGCGGTCGAGACCCAGTACTTC. The full variable domain, its missing parts supplied by reference TRBV28 and TRBJ2-5, is DVKVTQSSRYLVKRTGEKVFLECVQDMDHENMFWYRQDPGLGLRLIYFSYDVKMKEKGDIPEGYSVSREKKERFSLILESASTNQTSMYLCASRPQGAVETQYFGPGTRLLVL.

This rearrangement joins TRBV4-2 to TRBJ2-1, with 13 bases aligning to TRBD2. Germline CDR1 reads LGHNA; CDR2 reads YNFKEQ. V was pared by 0 bases and J by 6 bases, with 5 bases of the junction left unmatched. The CDR3 has 17 residues. CDR3 nucleotide sequence: TGTGCCAGCAGCCAAGATCAGAGGACTAGCGGGAGCAATGAGCAGTTCTTC. Protein sequence: CASSQDQRTSGSNEQFF.

The gene calls are TRBV7-2 and TRBJ1-2; TRBD1 matches at 10 bases. J was trimmed by 6 bases and V by 5 bases; bases with no gene match: 3. Germline lookup yields CDR1 SGHTA and CDR2 FQGNSA. CDR3 length: 13 residues. For the CDR3, the DNA is TGTGCCAGCAGCCGGGGACAGGGGAATGGCTACACCTTC. The encoded protein is CASSRGQGNGYTF.

The chain has TRBV30 and TRBJ1-5, with D possibly matching TRBD1 (5 bases). Trimming removed 4 bases at V and 1 base at J, with 17 bases between. Germline V gene data show CDR1 as GTSNPN and CDR2 as SVGIG (reference sequence). CDR3 length: 16 amino acids. CDR3 residues: CAWNKGWGGSNQPQHF. CDR3 nucleotides: TGTGCCTGGAATAAGGGGTGGGGAGGAAGCAATCAGCCCCAGCATTTT.

The chain joins TRBV29-1 to TRBJ2-7; D is perhaps TRBD2 (6 bases). This CDR3 has 13 amino acids. CDR1 and CDR2 (germline): SQVTM, ANQGSEA. The ends were cut back, 7 bases at V and 2 bases at J, with 15 bases in the middle. Here the CDR3 DNA reads TGCAGCGCAGGGACTGGGAGCGCCTACGAGCAGTACTTC. Translated: CSAGTGSAYEQYF.

The CDR3 region has the DNA TGCAGCGGAGGGATTGCCTACGAGCAGTACTTC. This gives the protein CSGGIAYEQYF. This chain uses TRBV29-1 with TRBJ2-7; D may be TRBD2 (5 bases). There are 11 residues in the CDR3. Per the germline V gene, CDR1 is SQVTM and CDR2 is ANQGSEA. V shed 7 bases and J shed 2 bases, with 9 bases lying between them.

V gene TRBV6-1 combines with J gene TRBJ2-7; perhaps TRBD1 as D (5 bases). CDR1 and CDR2 (germline): MNHNS, SASEGT. The CDR3 runs 12 residues. V was clipped by 3 bases and J by 5 bases, with 8 bases between them. In nucleotides, the CDR3 is TGTGCCAGCAGTGACCCAGGGAACGAGCAGTACTTC. Its protein product is CASSDPGNEQYF.